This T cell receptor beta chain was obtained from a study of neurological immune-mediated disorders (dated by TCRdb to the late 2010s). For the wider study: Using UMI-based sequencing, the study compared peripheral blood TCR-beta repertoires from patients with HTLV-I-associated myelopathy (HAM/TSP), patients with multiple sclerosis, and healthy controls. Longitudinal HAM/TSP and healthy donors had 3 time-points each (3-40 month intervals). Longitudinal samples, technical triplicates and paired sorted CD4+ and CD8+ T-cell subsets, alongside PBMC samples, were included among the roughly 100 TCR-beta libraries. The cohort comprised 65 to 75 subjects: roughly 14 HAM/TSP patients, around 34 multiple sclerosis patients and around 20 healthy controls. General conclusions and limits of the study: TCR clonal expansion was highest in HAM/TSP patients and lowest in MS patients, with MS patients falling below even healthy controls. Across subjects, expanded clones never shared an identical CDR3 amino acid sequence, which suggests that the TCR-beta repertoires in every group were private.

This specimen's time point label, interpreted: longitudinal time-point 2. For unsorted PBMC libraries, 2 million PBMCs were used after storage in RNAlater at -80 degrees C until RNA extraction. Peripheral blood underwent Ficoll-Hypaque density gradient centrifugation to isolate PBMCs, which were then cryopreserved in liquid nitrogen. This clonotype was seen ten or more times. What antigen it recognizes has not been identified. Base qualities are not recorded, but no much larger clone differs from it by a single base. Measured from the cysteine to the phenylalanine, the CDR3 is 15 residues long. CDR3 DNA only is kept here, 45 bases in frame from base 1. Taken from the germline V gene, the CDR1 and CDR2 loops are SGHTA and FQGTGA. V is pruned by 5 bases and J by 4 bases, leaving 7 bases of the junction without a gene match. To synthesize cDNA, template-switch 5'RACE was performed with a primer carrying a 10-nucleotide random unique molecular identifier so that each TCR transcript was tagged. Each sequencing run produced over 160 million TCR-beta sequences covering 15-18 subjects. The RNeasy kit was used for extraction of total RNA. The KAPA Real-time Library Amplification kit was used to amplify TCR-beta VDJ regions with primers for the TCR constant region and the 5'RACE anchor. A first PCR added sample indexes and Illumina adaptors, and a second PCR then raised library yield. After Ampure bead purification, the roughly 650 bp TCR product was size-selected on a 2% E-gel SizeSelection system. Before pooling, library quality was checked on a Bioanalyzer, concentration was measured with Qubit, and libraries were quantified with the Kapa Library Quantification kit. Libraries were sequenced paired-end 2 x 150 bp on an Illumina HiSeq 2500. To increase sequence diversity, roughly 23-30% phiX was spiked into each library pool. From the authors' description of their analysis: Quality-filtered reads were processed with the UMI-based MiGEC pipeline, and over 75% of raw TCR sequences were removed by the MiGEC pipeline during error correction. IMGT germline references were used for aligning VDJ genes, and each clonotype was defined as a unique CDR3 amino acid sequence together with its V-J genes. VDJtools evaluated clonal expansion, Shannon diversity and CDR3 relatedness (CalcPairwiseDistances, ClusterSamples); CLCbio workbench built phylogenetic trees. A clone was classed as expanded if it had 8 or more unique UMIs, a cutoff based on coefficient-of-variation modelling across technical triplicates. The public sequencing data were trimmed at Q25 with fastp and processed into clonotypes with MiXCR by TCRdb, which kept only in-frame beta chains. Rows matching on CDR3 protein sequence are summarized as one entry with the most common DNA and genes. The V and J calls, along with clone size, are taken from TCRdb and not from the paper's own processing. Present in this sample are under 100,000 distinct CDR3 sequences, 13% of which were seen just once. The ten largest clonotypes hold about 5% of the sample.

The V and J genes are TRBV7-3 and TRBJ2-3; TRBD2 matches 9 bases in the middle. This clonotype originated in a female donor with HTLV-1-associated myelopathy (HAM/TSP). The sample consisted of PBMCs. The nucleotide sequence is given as TGTGCCAGCAGCCCGTTAGCGGGGGTACCAGATACGCAGTATTTT. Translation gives CASSPLAGVPDTQYF.